Listed here is a single TCR beta chain. The entry originates in a study of blood T cell repertoires in COVID-19. Overall study: The samples span acute and convalescent COVID-19 from the United States, Italy and Spain. Nucleic acid was either cDNA or gDNA, and it came from T cells, B-cell-depleted T cells, or PBMCs.

Germline V CDR1 and CDR2: SGHRS, YFSETQ. Trimming removed 1 base at V and 4 bases at J, with 12 bases between. This CDR3 is built from 16 residues. Allocation to cohorts depended on clinical history reported by the participants. How the authors handled the data: Estimation of nucleated cell counts relied on the amplification of reference gene primers. Clones were read by immunoSEQ multiplex PCR, and TCRdb kept only the in-frame ones, dropping some. V, J and clone size were drawn from that table, and D and trimming were deduced from the DNA. The table lists some 260,000 clones, 85% to 90% of them singletons, with more than 1.5% in the top ten.

This receptor was identified in a man aged 35 to 55 who had recovered from COVID-19. The chain combines TRBV5-1 with TRBJ1-6, with D tentatively TRBD1 (5 bases). The sample was PBMCs or T cells enriched from blood (not recorded which). CDR3 protein: CASSLSGLDYNSPLHF. For the CDR3, the DNA is TGCGCCAGCAGCTTGTCAGGGTTGGATTATAATTCACCCCTCCACTTT. Combining the CDR3 with reference TRBV5-1 and TRBJ1-6 gives the whole variable domain KAGVTQTPRYLIKTRGQQVTLSCSPISGHRSVSWYQQTPGQGLQFLFEYFSETQRNKGNFPGRFSGRQFSNSRSEMNVSTLELGDSALYLCASSLSGLDYNSPLHFGNGTRLTVT.